This passage covers 30 T cell receptor beta chains from one sample sequenced in a study of T cells expressing NK-cell markers. TCRdb re-called the 5' RACE reads, yielding one record per CDR3 amino acid sequence without DNA. In total, the table holds approximately 550,000 distinct CDR3 sequences. Sequencing input: blood T cells: a sorted CD56 or NKG2C T cell subset, CD4+ or CD8+ T cells, or bulk PBMC T cells (not recorded which). Receptors originate from a man aged 18 to 35 in good health.

The chain employs TRBV5-1 and TRBJ2-6; TCRdb outputs TRBD2, but without DNA this stays unchecked. The CDR3 has 16 residues. Germline values: CDR1 SGHRS, CDR2 YFSETQ. The chain's CDR3 is CASQASGSLGANVLTF.

The gene calls are TRBV7-2 and TRBJ2-1; the TCRdb call, TRBD2, lacks DNA for checking. CDR3 length equals 15 residues. The germline V gene has CDR1 SGHTA and CDR2 FQGNSA. CDR3 amino acids: CASSGTNSHYNEQFF.

The CDR3 spells CASRLGVNTEAFF. The chain links TRBV28 to TRBJ1-1; with no DNA, the TCRdb D assignment of TRBD1 cannot be verified. CDR1 and CDR2 (germline): MDHEN, SYDVKM. The CDR3 contains 13 residues.

The chain joins TRBV12-5 to TRBJ2-1; with no DNA, the TCRdb D assignment of TRBD2 cannot be verified. Germline CDR1 LGHNT, CDR2 FRNRAP. This CDR3 has 15 amino acids. This CDR3 is CASGFSVLNYNEQFF.

The V and J genes are TRBV6-1 and TRBJ2-5; TCRdb's D call, TRBD2, is unchecked because there is no DNA. Germline loops: CDR1 MNHNS, CDR2 SASEGT. The CDR3 spans 14 residues. The CDR3 here is CASSLQREQETQYF.

The chain employs TRBV3-1 and TRBJ2-1; the D call from TCRdb, TRBD2, cannot be confirmed without DNA. The CDR3 length is 18 residues. Germline V lookup: CDR1 LGHDT, CDR2 YNNKEL (reference sequence). This chain's CDR3 is CASSHGALAGTSYNEQFF.

CDR3 region: CSARDNNQPQHF. The genes are TRBV20-1 and TRBJ1-5. Germline V gene data show CDR1 as DFQATT and CDR2 as SNEGSKA (reference sequence). The CDR3 loop spans 12 amino acids.

This chain joins TRBV5-1 and TRBJ2-3; no DNA is available, so the TRBD2 call from TCRdb remains unchecked. The CDR3 runs to 18 residues. CDR1 and CDR2 (germline): SGHRS, YFSETQ. CDR3 residues: CASSYPRTSGSLEDTQYF.

This chain joins TRBV19 and TRBJ2-5; TCRdb's D call, TRBD2, is unchecked because there is no DNA. The CDR3 runs to 15 residues. Per germline, CDR1 LNHDA and CDR2 SQIVND (reference sequence). The chain's CDR3 is CASKAGGIGQETQYF.

The gene calls are TRBV20-1 and TRBJ2-7. CDR1 and CDR2 from the germline V gene are DFQATT and SNEGSKA (reference sequence). CDR3 length: 15 residues. The CDR3 loop reads CSARDRRTESYEQYF.

The CDR3 protein is CASSLTGKGISEQFF. The chain has TRBV5-1 and TRBJ2-1; TCRdb calls TRBD1, which cannot be checked without DNA. CDR1 is SGHRS and CDR2 is YFSETQ in the germline V gene. The CDR3 loop spans 15 amino acids. The whole variable domain, filled in from reference TRBV5-1 and TRBJ2-1, reads KAGVTQTPRYLIKTRGQQVTLSCSPISGHRSVSWYQQTPGQGLQFLFEYFSETQRNKGNFPGRFSGRQFSNSRSEMNVSTLELGDSALYLCASSLTGKGISEQFFGPGTRLTVL.

The chain combines TRBV6-9 with TRBJ2-3. This CDR3 region has 14 residues. Germline V gives CDR1 MNHGY, CDR2 SVAAGI. CDR3 sequence reads: CATLIGSSTDTQYF.

V gene TRBV27 combines with J gene TRBJ2-7; the D call from TCRdb, TRBD1, cannot be confirmed without DNA. This CDR3 is built from 19 residues. Germline V gene lookup returns CDR1 MNHEY and CDR2 SMNVEV (reference sequence). The CDR3 reads CASSLSGDSIYWSSYEQYF.

The chain links TRBV15 to TRBJ2-2; no DNA is available, so the TRBD1 call from TCRdb remains unchecked. The germline gives CDR1 LNHNV, CDR2 YYDKDF (reference sequence). CDR3 length equals 17 residues. The CDR3 is CATSRDPDLGGTGELFF.

The J gene is TRBJ1-4, the V gene TRBV12-3 or TRBV12-4; no DNA is available, so the TRBD1 call from TCRdb remains unchecked. The CDR3 has 16 amino acids. CDR3 amino acids: CASSLAGGQGSEKLFF.

The chain joins TRBV29-1 to TRBJ1-3. This CDR3 has 11 residues. CDR1 is SQVTM and CDR2 is ANQGSEA in the germline V gene. The CDR3 reads CSASEGHTIYF. Combining the CDR3 with reference TRBV29-1 and TRBJ1-3 gives the whole variable domain SAVISQKPSRDICQRGTSLTIQCQVDSQVTMMFWYRQQPGQSLTLIATANQGSEATYESGFVIDKFPISRPNLTFSTLTVSNMSPEDSSIYLCSASEGHTIYFGEGSWLTVV.

The genes are TRBV7-9 and TRBJ2-4. The CDR3 extends over 13 amino acids. Germline V lookup: CDR1 SEHNR, CDR2 FQNEAQ (reference sequence). The CDR3 loop reads CASSYGQQNIQYF.

The genes are TRBV5-1 and TRBJ2-1; lacking DNA, the TRBD1 call made by TCRdb goes unchecked. This CDR3 comprises 16 residues. The V gene's germline CDR1 is SGHRS and CDR2 YFSETQ. CDR3 region: CASSLGFSGTGGEQFF.

This chain connects TRBV20-1 to TRBJ2-1; absent DNA, TCRdb's TRBD1 call cannot be checked. CDR1 is DFQATT and CDR2 is SNEGSKA in the germline V gene (reference sequence). CDR3 length: 16 amino acids. CDR3 amino acids: CSAGGLQGKGYNEQFF.

This sequence joins TRBV7-6 and TRBJ2-1; TCRdb names TRBD2, which stays unverified in the absence of DNA. The CDR3 covers 16 residues. Germline assignment: CDR1 SGHVS and CDR2 FNYEAQ. CDR3 protein: CASSLVGSGAYNEQFF.

This rearrangement joins TRBV20-1 to TRBJ1-1. Germline V gives CDR1 DFQATT, CDR2 SNEGSKA (reference sequence). CDR3 length: 15 residues. The CDR3 is CSARDESGGGGIASF.

The chain uses TRBV27 and TRBJ2-7; TCRdb returns TRBD1, unconfirmable since there is no DNA. Germline-derived CDR1 and CDR2 are MNHEY and SMNVEV (reference sequence). The CDR3 totals 14 residues. The CDR3 is CASTPGSGTYEQYF.

The chain couples TRBV24-1 to TRBJ2-1; TCRdb lists TRBD2, though no DNA is available to test this call. Germline V gene lookup returns CDR1 KGHDR and CDR2 SFDVKD. This CDR3 region has 19 residues. CDR3 sequence: CATSDVLAGGPVGYNEQFF.

V gene TRBV4-2 combines with J gene TRBJ1-2; TCRdb's D call of TRBD1 is untestable without DNA. The CDR3 runs to 16 residues. The germline V gene encodes CDR1 LGHNA and CDR2 YNFKEQ. CDR3 residues: CASSQDAGTGKYGYTF.

V is TRBV6-2 or TRBV6-3 and J is TRBJ1-1; TCRdb picks TRBD1, but there is no DNA to check that call. Germline V lookup: CDR1 MNHEY, CDR2 SVGEGT. The CDR3 runs 14 residues. The chain's CDR3 is CASREDSWNTEAFF.

The chain combines TRBV3-1 with TRBJ1-5; TCRdb names TRBD1, which stays unverified in the absence of DNA. Germline V gene lookup returns CDR1 LGHDT and CDR2 YNNKEL (reference sequence). There are 17 residues in the CDR3. CDR3 sequence reads: CASSQDLRGQSNQPQHF. The variable domain in full, completed from reference TRBV3-1 and TRBJ1-5, reads DTAVSQTPKYLVTQMGNDKSIKCEQNLGHDTMYWYKQDSKKFLKIMFSYNNKELIINETVPNRFSPKSPDKAHLNLHINSLELGDSAVYFCASSQDLRGQSNQPQHFGDGTRLSIL.

The V gene is TRBV10-2, the J gene TRBJ2-3; the TCRdb D gene call, TRBD2, has no DNA to confirm it. The length of the CDR3 is 15 residues. Per germline, CDR1 WSHSY and CDR2 SAAADI. CDR3 residues: CASSAASGSTDTQYF.

The chain employs TRBV2 and TRBJ2-2; TCRdb gives TRBD2 as the D gene, but with no DNA this cannot be confirmed. The CDR3 covers 17 residues. CDR1 and CDR2 (germline): SNHLY, FYNNEI. CDR3 region: CASVTSGSRAVGGELFF.

The V and J genes are TRBV7-2 and TRBJ2-1; TCRdb selects TRBD1, and the lack of DNA leaves this call unchecked. The CDR3 is made up of 13 amino acids. The germline CDR1 and CDR2 sequences are SGHTA and FQGNSA. The chain's CDR3 is CASSSSGDSLQFF. Complete variable domain (other parts from reference TRBV7-2 and TRBJ2-1): GAGVSQSPSNKVTEKGKDVELRCDPISGHTALYWYRQSLGQGLEFLIYFQGNSAPDKSGLPSDRFSAERTGGSVSTLTIQRTQQEDSAVYLCASSSSGDSLQFFGPGTRLTVL.

The chain combines TRBV27 with TRBJ2-5. The CDR3 sequence is 14 residues long. In germline, CDR1 is MNHEY, CDR2 SMNVEV (reference sequence). The CDR3 here is CASSFFVGAETQYF.